This TCR beta chain was found in a study of blood T cell repertoires in COVID-19. Background on the study: T cells, B-cell-depleted T cells, or PBMCs provided the cDNA or gDNA that served as material.

Trimming left V 3 bases short and J 2 bases short, with 11 bases between. Germline V gene data show CDR1 as MNHEY and CDR2 as SVGEGT. The CDR3 sequence is 14 residues long. In the authors' methods: Amplification with reference gene primers provided the estimates of nucleated cell counts. Profiling relied on immunoSEQ multiplex PCR, and the TCRdb table lists in-frame clones only, not all of them. Clone size and the V and J calls come from that table; the DNA yielded D and trimming. The sample lists under 300,000 clones, 88% seen once, with around 2.2% in the top ten. This receptor was taken from a woman between 40 and 50 years old who had recovered from COVID-19. This chain uses TRBV6-2 or TRBV6-3 with TRBJ2-7; D not resolved. The sequenced material came from peripheral blood. The CDR3 sequence is CASSYLSRTYEQYF. Here the CDR3 DNA reads TGTGCCAGCAGTTATCTTTCCAGAACCTACGAGCAGTACTTC.